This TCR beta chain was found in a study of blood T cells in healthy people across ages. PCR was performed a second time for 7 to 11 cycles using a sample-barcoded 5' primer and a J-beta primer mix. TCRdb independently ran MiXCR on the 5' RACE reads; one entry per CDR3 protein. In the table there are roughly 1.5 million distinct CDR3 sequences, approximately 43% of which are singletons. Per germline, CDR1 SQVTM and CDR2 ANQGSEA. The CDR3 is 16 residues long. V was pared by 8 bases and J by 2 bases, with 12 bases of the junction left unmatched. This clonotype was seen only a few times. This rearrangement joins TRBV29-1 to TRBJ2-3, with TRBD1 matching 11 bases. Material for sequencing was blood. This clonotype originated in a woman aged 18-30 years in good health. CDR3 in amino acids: CSFPSGGQGVTDTQYF. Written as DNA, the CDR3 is TGCAGCTTTCCTTCGGGGGGACAGGGGGTCACAGATACGCAGTATTTT.